The rows below give T cell receptor beta chains drawn from one sample of a study of blood T cell repertoires in COVID-19. Measured with immunoSEQ multiplex PCR; TCRdb has only the in-frame clones, and not every one. The table lists about 300,000 clones, 85% to 90% of them singletons. The specimen sequenced was peripheral blood. These receptors originate from a woman aged 30 to 39 with COVID-19, enrolled during active disease. CDR3s include the opening cysteine and the closing phenylalanine or tryptophan. D genes are given only for firm matches. For some rows the clone size is stated as once, few or many, or as a class when expanded; others skip it.

>.|.|16|TRBJ1-3|TRBV2
CASSERRTSSGNTIYF
TGTGCCAGCAGCGAGAGAAGGACAAGCTCTGGAAACACCATATATTTT
>.|.|15|TRBJ1-1|TRBV18
CASSPLGGLGTEAFF
TGTGCCAGCTCACCACTTGGGGGCTTGGGCACTGAAGCTTTCTTT
>.|.|12|TRBJ1-2|TRBV3-1/TRBV3-2
CASSQDGGDYTF
TGTGCCAGCAGCCAAGATGGGGGGGACTACACCTTC
>.|.|15|TRBJ1-2|TRBV5-5
CASSPAPGELGGYTF
TGTGCCAGCAGCCCTGCCCCAGGGGAGTTGGGCGGCTACACCTTC
>.|TRBD1|15|TRBJ1-2|TRBV7-2
CASSLEFRQGDGYTF
TGTGCCAGCAGCTTAGAATTTCGACAGGGCGACGGCTACACCTTC
>.|.|14|TRBJ1-1|TRBV14
CASSQGSGHTEAFF
TGTGCCAGCAGCCAAGGCTCAGGGCATACTGAAGCTTTCTTT
>few|.|14|TRBJ1-2|TRBV18
CASSPGGVNYGYTF
TGTGCCAGCTCACCAGGGGGCGTCAACTATGGCTACACCTTC
>.|TRBD2|16|TRBJ2-2|TRBV19
CASSPRGGGHTGELFF
TGTGCCAGTAGTCCCCGAGGCGGGGGGCATACCGGGGAGCTGTTTTTT
>few|TRBD1|14|TRBJ1-6|TRBV5-4
CATQGGGYNSPLHF
TGTGCCACCCAAGGGGGCGGGTATAATTCACCCCTCCACTTT
>.|TRBD2|15|TRBJ2-4|TRBV4-1
CASSQLVLAENIQYF
TGCGCCAGCAGCCAATTGGTGCTAGCGGAAAACATTCAGTACTTC
>.|.|15|TRBJ1-1|TRBV7-8
CASSLAQDSNTEAFF
TGTGCCAGCAGCTTAGCGCAGGACTCGAACACTGAAGCTTTCTTT
>.|.|10|TRBJ1-1|TRBV28
CASGRTEAFF
TGTGCCAGCGGGCGCACTGAAGCTTTCTTT
>.|.|15|TRBJ1-1|TRBV27
CASRTLGGLNTEAFF
TGTGCCAGCAGGACCCTAGGCGGCTTGAACACTGAAGCTTTCTTT
>.|TRBD1|14|TRBJ1-2|TRBV5-4
CASSPTGALYGYTF
TGTGCCAGCAGCCCTACAGGGGCCCTCTATGGCTACACCTTC
>.|.|16|TRBJ1-1|TRBV5-1
CASSLGVAGSGTEAFF
TGCGCCAGCAGCTTGGGGGTTGCAGGGTCGGGCACTGAAGCTTTCTTT
>.|.|14|TRBJ1-1|TRBV19
CASSIVPVNTEAFF
TGTGCCAGTAGTATAGTGCCGGTGAACACTGAAGCTTTCTTT
>once|TRBD1|14|TRBJ1-2|TRBV29-1
CSVDQGGGGDGYTF
TGCAGCGTTGACCAAGGGGGCGGAGGGGATGGCTACACCTTC
>.|TRBD1|14|TRBJ1-1|TRBV7-8
CASSLDPGGTEAFF
TGTGCCAGCAGCTTAGATCCAGGGGGCACTGAAGCTTTCTTT
>.|.|17|TRBJ2-2|TRBV5-4
CAIRPLGRDLNTGELFF
TGTGCCATCCGACCCCTCGGTAGGGACTTAAACACCGGGGAGCTGTTTTTT
>.|TRBD2|16|TRBJ2-3|TRBV27
CASSLWRGAPTDTQYF
TGTGCCAGCAGTTTATGGCGGGGGGCGCCCACAGATACGCAGTATTTT
>once|.|13|TRBJ1-2|TRBV5-4
CASSLSGQYGYTF
TGTGCCAGCAGCTTGAGTGGGCAGTATGGCTACACCTTC
>.|TRBD1|16|TRBJ1-3|TRBV11-3
CASSLVAGGTGNTIYF
TGTGCCAGCAGCTTAGTCGCAGGGGGCACTGGAAACACCATATATTTT
>.|TRBD1|14|TRBJ1-2|TRBV24-1
CATSARQGSYGYTF
TGTGCCACCAGTGCCAGACAGGGGAGCTATGGCTACACCTTC
>.|.|15|TRBJ1-1|TRBV28
CASTPSDFLNTEAFF
TGTGCCAGCACTCCTTCAGATTTTTTGAACACTGAAGCTTTCTTT
>few|TRBD2|16|TRBJ2-1|TRBV5-6
CASSTGTRYIYGEQFF
TGTGCCAGCAGCACCGGGACTAGATATATCTATGGTGAGCAGTTCTTC
>once|TRBD2|15|TRBJ2-1|TRBV12-5
CASGLGGGSYNEQFF
TGTGCTAGTGGTTTGGGGGGGGGAAGCTACAATGAGCAGTTCTTC
>.|.|11|TRBJ1-1|TRBV6-5
CASNTDGEAFF
TGTGCCAGCAATACAGACGGTGAAGCTTTCTTT
>once|TRBD1|18|TRBJ1-1|TRBV24-1
CATSPLSGQGVRDTEAFF
TGTGCCACCAGCCCCTTGTCGGGACAGGGGGTTCGGGACACTGAAGCTTTCTTT